This T cell receptor (beta chain) is from a study of CD4 T cells in relation to SARS-CoV-2 and coronaviruses. About the research overall: ViraFEST: approximately eleven-day antigen culture of PBMCs, then TCR beta CDR3 sequencing.

This clone showed up just once. The antigen remains undetermined. Study-level results: Pre-pandemic and post-infection samples never came from the same donor.

Trimming pared 2 bases from V and 8 bases from J, leaving 15 bases between. This CDR3 region has 14 residues. Germline values: CDR1 MRHNA, CDR2 SNTAGT. Unexposed donor CD4+ T cells date from about 2011-2018, before the COVID-19 pandemic. Isolation of CD4+ T cells took place after about 9 days in culture. Testing used SARS-CoV-2 S/N and four cold-coronavirus spikes on unexposed-donor CD4+ T cells, cells permitting. Profiled with immunoSEQ multiplex PCR; TCRdb holds only in-frame clones, not every one. The sample has 25,000 to 30,000 clones, roughly three quarters seen once. Sequenced sample: CD4+ T cells from PBMCs, cultured in vitro. The V and J genes are TRBV6-4 and TRBJ1-2; no clear D. The TCR was taken from a human donor in good health. CDR3 loop: CASSDRGWGGGYTF. CDR3 nucleotide sequence: TGTGCCAGCAGTGACCGCGGCTGGGGAGGCGGCTACACCTTC.